This entry features one TCR beta chain sequence. Time point meaning: blood from clinic visit 5 months post-surgery; TSC patient then seizure free. This entry is derived from a study of brain T cells in children with intractable seizures. The V gene lost 10 bases and the J gene lost 5 bases, with 19 bases spanning the gap. CDR3 size: 14 residues. Germline loops: CDR1 LNHNV, CDR2 YYDKDF (reference sequence). TCRdb keeps only in-frame clones here, not all; method: immunoSEQ multiplex PCR. The sample comprises about 340,000 clones, about 94% of which are singletons, and roughly 5.7% rests with the top ten.

V is TRBV15 and J is TRBJ2-3; D possibly matches TRBD1 or TRBD2 (6 bases each). The sample in question was peripheral blood, obtained less than 6 months after surgery. This TCR derives from a boy in the first two years of life with tuberous sclerosis and intractable seizures. This chain's CDR3 is CAIRLGGGGDTQYF. For the CDR3, the DNA is TGTGCCATCCGCTTAGGAGGGGGTGGAGATACGCAGTATTTT.